This T cell receptor beta chain was identified in a study of stem cell transplantation in POMP-related autoinflammatory disease. Study overall: Impaired MHC class I-dependent CD8+ differentiation was hypothesized from defective thymoproteasomes. Before transplant: CD4+ naive skewing, low CD8+ proportions, reduced cytokine secretion. Study outcomes and limitations: A trend toward lower repertoire diversity and greater clonality appeared in every analyzed T-cell subset of PRAID patients. In PRAID patients, the number of distinct TRB V-J gene pairings was restricted.

V shed 3 bases, J shed 7 bases, and the junction held 9 bases outside the gene matches. The CDR3 is 15 residues long. Germline loops: CDR1 SGDLS, CDR2 YYNGEE. Concerning this clone itself: Its antigen is undetermined.

Clones were sequenced by immunoSEQ multiplex PCR, and TCRdb holds only the in-frame ones, with some missing. The table records some 11,000 clones, 70% to 90% of them present only once. PRAID featured prominent immunodeficiency. The sequences come from CD8+ T cells from PBMCs, collected before stem cell transplantation. The origin of this receptor is a human donor with POMP-related autoinflammation and immune dysregulation (PRAID). V gene TRBV9 combines with J gene TRBJ2-1; 8 nucleotides line up with TRBD1. The CDR3 nucleotides read TGTGCCAGCAGCGCGTTTGCAGGGGGCTGGAATGAGCAGTTCTTC. Amino acids: CASSAFAGGWNEQFF.